This TCR beta chain is drawn from a study of T cell responses to AZD1222 COVID-19 vaccine. V was clipped by 7 bases and J by 3 bases, with 13 bases between them. CDR1 and CDR2 (germline): MNHEY, SMNVEV (reference sequence). CDR3 length equals 14 residues. Only in-frame clones appear in the TCRdb table, and some are missing; sequencing was by immunoSEQ multiplex PCR. The sample has under 80,000 clones, 79% seen once. This specimen was peripheral blood, taken on day 0 of MenACWY control vaccination. V usage is TRBV27 and J usage is TRBJ1-5; TRBD1 is a possible D gene (6 bases). The source of this sequence is an adult in good health. The CDR3 here is CASKMDRSNQPQHF. The CDR3 DNA reads TGTGCCAGCAAGATGGACAGATCCAATCAGCCCCAGCATTTT.